A single sample gave rise to the 10 T cell receptor beta chains below, sequenced in a study of regulatory T cells in long-lasting Graves disease. Time point described: persistent/refractory GD, antithyroid drugs over 5 years with positive TRAb. PBMCs provided the RNA from which the TCR library was made. Arm-PCR of CDR3 regions with iRepertoire HTBI primers generated TCR beta libraries. Each CDR3 protein gets one entry after TCRdb re-called the multiplex PCR reads with MiXCR. The sample has about 290,000 distinct CDR3 sequences, more than 20% seen once. The input for sequencing was peripheral blood mononuclear cells (PBMCs), taken when the disease was refractory, from a patient treated with antithyroid drugs. The receptors were sampled from a female donor with Graves disease.

This clonotype came up a few times. CDR3: CSVVRQGVPETQYF. The CDR3 nucleotides are TGCAGCGTTGTGCGTCAGGGGGTGCCAGAGACCCAGTACTTC. J is TRBJ2-5 and V is TRBV29-1; TRBD1 aligns across 7 bases. The CDR3 runs 14 residues. V was clipped by 4 bases and J by 4 bases; unmatched bases: 9. The germline CDR1 and CDR2 sequences are SQVTM and ANQGSEA.

This clonotype was picked up a small number of times. The chain is built from TRBV4-2 and TRBJ2-3; 7 nucleotides align to TRBD2. V was clipped by 0 bases and J by 0 bases; unmatched bases: 6. This CDR3 spans 17 amino acids. The germline gives CDR1 LGHNA, CDR2 YNFKEQ. DNA of the CDR3: TGTGCCAGCAGCCAAGACGAACTAGCGTTGAGCACAGATACGCAGTATTTT. This encodes CASSQDELALSTDTQYF.

This clonotype was observed a few times. V usage is TRBV13 and J usage is TRBJ1-1; D might be TRBD1 (6 bases). V lost 5 bases and J 5 bases, leaving 18 bases between the germline ends. CDR1 PRHDT and CDR2 FYEKMQ come from the germline V gene (reference sequence). This CDR3 comprises 15 residues. CDR3 amino acids: CASSRMGGRSTEAFF. CDR3 DNA sequence: TGTGCCAGCAGCCGAATGGGGGGGCGTTCGACTGAAGCTTTCTTT.

This clonotype was observed a handful of times. The rearrangement links TRBV19 to TRBJ1-5, with D possibly TRBD1 on 5 matching bases. The CDR3 covers 13 residues. The germline CDR1 and CDR2 sequences are LNHDA and SQIVND (reference sequence). V was trimmed by 5 bases and J by 5 bases, leaving 10 bases between them. The CDR3: CASSADSDQPQHF. The CDR3 bases are TGTGCCAGTAGTGCTGACAGTGATCAGCCCCAGCATTTT.

This clonotype was seen ten or more times. V usage is TRBV28 and J usage is TRBJ2-7, with D possibly matching TRBD2 (6 bases). This CDR3 is 13 amino acids long. Looked up from germline, CDR1 is MDHEN and CDR2 is SYDVKM. V gave up 7 bases and J gave up 7 bases, with 17 bases separating them. The CDR3, as DNA: TGTGCCAGCATCAGGAGCGGGTCCGGAGAGCAGTACTTC. As protein: CASIRSGSGEQYF.

Many counts were recorded for this clonotype. The chain carries TRBV10-3 and TRBJ2-7; D unclear. The CDR3 runs 17 residues. Between the trimmed V and J ends, which lost 4 bases and 3 bases, there was a span of 22 bases. Germline V gene sequence: CDR1 ENHRY, CDR2 SYGVKD. The CDR3 spells CAISAGSRGNFIYEQYF. The DNA of the CDR3 is TGTGCCATCAGTGCCGGCTCCCGCGGTAACTTTATCTACGAGCAGTACTTC.

In its sample, this clonotype was seen many times. The V gene is TRBV28, the J gene TRBJ2-7; tentative D call: TRBD2 (6 bases). With 3 bases removed from V and 2 bases from J, the gap between germline ends came to 11 bases. The CDR3 contains 14 residues. The germline V gene encodes CDR1 MDHEN and CDR2 SYDVKM. CDR3 amino acids: CASSFGPGAYEQYF. In DNA, the CDR3 is TGTGCCAGCAGTTTCGGCCCGGGAGCCTACGAGCAGTACTTC.

This clonotype showed up just a few times. The CDR3 region has the DNA TGTGCCAGCAGCCCCCTAAAGGGTGCCCAAGAGACCCAGTACTTC. It codes for CASSPLKGAQETQYF. The rearrangement links TRBV6-1 to TRBJ2-5; D gene unclear. The CDR3 totals 15 residues. CDR1 is MNHNS, CDR2 SASEGT, per germline. The V gene lost 6 bases and the J gene lost 1 base, with 15 bases spanning the gap.

This clonotype was counted between two and nine times. The rearrangement joins TRBV28 to TRBJ1-3; the D gene is possibly TRBD1 (6 bases). Trimming took 3 bases from V and 1 from J, leaving 25 bases between them. The CDR3 length is 20 residues. CDR1 is MDHEN, CDR2 SYDVKM, per germline. The CDR3 bases are TGTGCCAGCAGTTTCTTCCTGACATCTCCGGGGGGCACGTCTGGAAACACCATATATTTT. It encodes CASSFFLTSPGGTSGNTIYF.

This clonotype was counted a few times. The V call is TRBV4-1, the J call TRBJ1-1; 7 bases agree with TRBD1. Germline assignment: CDR1 MGHRA and CDR2 YSYEKL. V lost 1 base and J lost 5; bases outside the gene matches: 4. The CDR3 consists of 14 residues. Here the CDR3 reads CASSQARGGTEAFF. The CDR3 DNA sequence: TGCGCCAGCAGCCAAGCCAGGGGGGGGACTGAAGCTTTCTTT.